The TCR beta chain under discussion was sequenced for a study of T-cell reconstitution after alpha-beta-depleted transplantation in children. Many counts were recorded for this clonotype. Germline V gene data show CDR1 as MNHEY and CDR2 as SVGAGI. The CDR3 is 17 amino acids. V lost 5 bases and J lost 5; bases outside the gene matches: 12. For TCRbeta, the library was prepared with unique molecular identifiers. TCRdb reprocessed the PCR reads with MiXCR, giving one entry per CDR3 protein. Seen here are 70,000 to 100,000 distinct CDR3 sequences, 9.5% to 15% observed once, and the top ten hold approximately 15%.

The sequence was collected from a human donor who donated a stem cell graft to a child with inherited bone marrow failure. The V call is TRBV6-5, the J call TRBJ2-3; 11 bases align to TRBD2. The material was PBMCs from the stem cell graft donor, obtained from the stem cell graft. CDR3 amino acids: CASSPAGGLAVRDTQYF. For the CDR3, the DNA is TGTGCCAGCAGTCCCGCAGGGGGACTAGCGGTAAGAGATACGCAGTATTTT.